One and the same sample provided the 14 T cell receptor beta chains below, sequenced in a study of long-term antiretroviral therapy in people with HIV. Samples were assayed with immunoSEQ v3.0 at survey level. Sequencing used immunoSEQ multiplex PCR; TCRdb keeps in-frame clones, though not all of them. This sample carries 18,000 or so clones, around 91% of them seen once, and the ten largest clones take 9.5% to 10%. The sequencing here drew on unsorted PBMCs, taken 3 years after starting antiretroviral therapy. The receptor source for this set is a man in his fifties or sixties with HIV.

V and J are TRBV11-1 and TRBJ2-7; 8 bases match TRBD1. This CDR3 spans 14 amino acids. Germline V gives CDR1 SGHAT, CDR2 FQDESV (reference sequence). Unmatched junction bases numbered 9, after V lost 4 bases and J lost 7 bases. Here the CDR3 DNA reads TGTGCCAGCAGCTCCGGACAGGGTGAAGGTGAGCAGTACTTC. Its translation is CASSSGQGEGEQYF. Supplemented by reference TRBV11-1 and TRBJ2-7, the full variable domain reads EAEVAQSPRYKITEKSQAVAFWCDPISGHATLYWYRQILGQGPELLVQFQDESVVDDSQLPKDRFSAERLKGVDSTLKIQPAELGDSAMYLCASSSGQGEGEQYFGPGTRLTVT.

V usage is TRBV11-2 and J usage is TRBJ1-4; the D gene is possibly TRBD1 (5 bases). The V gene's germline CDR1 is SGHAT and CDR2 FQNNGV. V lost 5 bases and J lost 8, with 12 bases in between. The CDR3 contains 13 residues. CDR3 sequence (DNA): TGTGCCAGCAGCCGGGGGGACGACGAAAAACTGTTTTTT. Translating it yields CASSRGDDEKLFF.

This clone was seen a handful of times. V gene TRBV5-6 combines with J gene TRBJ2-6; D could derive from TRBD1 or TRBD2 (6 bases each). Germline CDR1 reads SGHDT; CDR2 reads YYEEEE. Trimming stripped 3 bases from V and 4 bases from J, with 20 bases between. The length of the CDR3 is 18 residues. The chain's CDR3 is CASSSKFGGSLGANVLTF. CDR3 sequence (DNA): TGTGCCAGCAGCTCGAAGTTCGGGGGCTCATTGGGGGCCAACGTCCTGACTTTC.

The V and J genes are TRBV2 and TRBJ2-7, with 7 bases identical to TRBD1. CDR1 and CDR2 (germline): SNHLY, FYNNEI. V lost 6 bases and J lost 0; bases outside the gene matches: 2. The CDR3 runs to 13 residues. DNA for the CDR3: TGTGCCAGCAGAGGGACAGTCTCCTACGAGCAGTACTTC. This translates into CASRGTVSYEQYF. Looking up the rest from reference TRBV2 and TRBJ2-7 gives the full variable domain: EPEVTQTPSHQVTQMGQEVILRCVPISNHLYFYWYRQILGQKVEFLVSFYNNEISEKSEIFDDQFSVERPDGSNFTLKIRSTKLEDSAMYFCASRGTVSYEQYFGPGTRLTVT.

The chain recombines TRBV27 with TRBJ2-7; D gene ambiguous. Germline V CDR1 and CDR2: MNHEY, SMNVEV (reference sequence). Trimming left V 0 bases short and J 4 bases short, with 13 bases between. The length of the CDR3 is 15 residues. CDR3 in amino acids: CASSLSTVTSYEQYF. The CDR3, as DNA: TGTGCCAGCAGTTTATCGACGGTTACGAGTTACGAGCAGTACTTC.

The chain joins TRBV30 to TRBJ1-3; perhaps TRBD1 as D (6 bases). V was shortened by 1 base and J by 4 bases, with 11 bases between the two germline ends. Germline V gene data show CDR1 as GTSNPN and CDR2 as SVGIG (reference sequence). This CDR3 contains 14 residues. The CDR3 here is CAWSGWTDGNTIYF. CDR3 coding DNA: TGTGCCTGGAGTGGGTGGACAGACGGAAACACCATATATTTT.

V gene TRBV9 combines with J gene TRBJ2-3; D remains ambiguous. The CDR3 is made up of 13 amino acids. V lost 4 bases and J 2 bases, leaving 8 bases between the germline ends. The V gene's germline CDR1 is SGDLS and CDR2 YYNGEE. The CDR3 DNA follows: TGTGCCAGCAGCATCGGGTCCACAGATACGCAGTATTTT. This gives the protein CASSIGSTDTQYF.

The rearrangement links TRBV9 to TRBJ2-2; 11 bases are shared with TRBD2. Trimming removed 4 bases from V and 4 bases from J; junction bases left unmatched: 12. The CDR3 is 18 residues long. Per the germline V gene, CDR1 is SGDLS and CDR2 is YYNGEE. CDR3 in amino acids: CASSRISLAGGLTGELFF. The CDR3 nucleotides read TGTGCCAGCAGCCGCATATCATTAGCGGGGGGGCTCACCGGGGAGCTGTTTTTT.

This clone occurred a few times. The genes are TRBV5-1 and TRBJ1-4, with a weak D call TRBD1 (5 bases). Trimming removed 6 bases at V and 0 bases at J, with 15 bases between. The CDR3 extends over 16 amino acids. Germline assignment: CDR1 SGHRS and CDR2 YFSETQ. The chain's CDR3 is CASTPQGAATNEKLFF. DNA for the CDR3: TGCGCCAGCACCCCCCAAGGGGCCGCAACTAATGAAAAACTGTTTTTT.

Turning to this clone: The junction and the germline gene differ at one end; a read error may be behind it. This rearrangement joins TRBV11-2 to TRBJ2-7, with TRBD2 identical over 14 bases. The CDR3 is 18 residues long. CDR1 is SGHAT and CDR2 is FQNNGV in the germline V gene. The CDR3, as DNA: TGTGCCAGCAGCTACGGACTAGCGGGGGGTCAACCTCTCTACGAGCAATACTTC. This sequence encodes CASSYGLAGGQPLYEQYF.

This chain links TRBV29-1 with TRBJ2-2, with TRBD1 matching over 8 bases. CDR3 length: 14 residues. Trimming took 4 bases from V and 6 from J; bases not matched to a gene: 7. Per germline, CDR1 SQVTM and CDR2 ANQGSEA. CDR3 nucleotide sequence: TGCAGCGTTGGGGGGACAGGTAACGCCGGGGAGCTGTTTTTT. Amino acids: CSVGGTGNAGELFF.

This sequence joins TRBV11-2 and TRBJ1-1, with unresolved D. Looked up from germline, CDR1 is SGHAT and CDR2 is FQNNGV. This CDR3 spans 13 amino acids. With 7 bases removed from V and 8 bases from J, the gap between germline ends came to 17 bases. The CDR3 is CASTPEALGEAFF. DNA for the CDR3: TGTGCCAGCACCCCCGAGGCCTTAGGGGAAGCTTTCTTT. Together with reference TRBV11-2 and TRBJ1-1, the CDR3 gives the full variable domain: EAGVAQSPRYKIIEKRQSVAFWCNPISGHATLYWYQQILGQGPKLLIQFQNNGVVDDSQLPKDRFSAERLKGVDSTLKIQPAKLEDSAVYLCASTPEALGEAFFGQGTRLTVV.

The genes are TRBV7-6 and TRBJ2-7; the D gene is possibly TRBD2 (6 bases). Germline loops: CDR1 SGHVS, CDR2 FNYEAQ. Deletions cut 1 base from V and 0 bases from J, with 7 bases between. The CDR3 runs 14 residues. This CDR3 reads CASSLGGASYEQYF. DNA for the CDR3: TGTGCCAGCAGCTTAGGCGGGGCCTCCTACGAGCAGTACTTC.

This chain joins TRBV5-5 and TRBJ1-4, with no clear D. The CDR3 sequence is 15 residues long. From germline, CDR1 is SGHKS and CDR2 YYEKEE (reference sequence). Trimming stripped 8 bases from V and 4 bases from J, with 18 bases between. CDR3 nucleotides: TGTGCCAGTAGACCTGGAGGGCCTTATAATGAAAAACTGTTTTTT. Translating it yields CASRPGGPYNEKLFF.